In this sample, the clone carrying this T cell receptor (beta chain) turned up a few times. TCRdb re-analysed the RACE reads in MiXCR, keeping a single row per CDR3 protein. The data show a few hundred thousand distinct CDR3 sequences, around 5.5% seen once. CDR3 length: 16 residues. Germline CDR1 LNHDA, CDR2 SQIVND (reference sequence). The V and J ends lost 3 bases and 4 bases respectively, with 18 bases between them. The source of the sample is a study of human T cells and chemical hapten exposure. The time point: pre-sensitization, week 0. The sample's treatment: therapeutic diphenylcyclopropenone sensitization with weekly scalp DPC. In every case, blood was obtained before the patch test was applied. Total RNA was isolated from whole blood that had not been fractionated.

The starting material was whole blood, obtained in connection with sensitization to the hapten diphenylcyclopropenone (DPC). The V and J genes are TRBV19 and TRBJ1-2, with D perhaps matching TRBD1 (5 bases). The TCR originated in a woman under 30 with alopecia areata. Some clones in this sample may be carry-over from other donors' samples. CDR3 coding DNA: TGTGCCAGTAGTATCGGTTCGGGGGAAGGAGCCTATGGCTACACCTTC. It specifies CASSIGSGEGAYGYTF.